The 2 T cell receptor beta chains presented below share a single source sample, sequenced in a study of control samples from healthy donors and cancer patients. Measured with immunoSEQ multiplex PCR; TCRdb has only the in-frame clones, and not every one. Here the sample spans under 150,000 clones, 93% being singletons. Sequencing used blood. Receptors were obtained from a man under 40 in good health.

The chain employs TRBV18 and TRBJ2-7; D is possibly TRBD2 (6 bases). CDR1 is KGHSH, CDR2 LQKENI, per germline. Trimming left V 6 bases short and J 0 bases short, with 15 bases between. The CDR3 length is 15 residues. The CDR3 bases are TGTGCCAGCTCCCCAGGGCACGGGAGCTCCTACGAGCAGTACTTC. It yields the protein CASSPGHGSSYEQYF.

The V call is TRBV2, the J call TRBJ2-1, with D possibly being TRBD2 (5 bases). This CDR3 has 15 residues. CDR1 SNHLY and CDR2 FYNNEI come from the germline V gene. Trimming removed 2 bases at V and 7 bases at J, with 15 bases between. The CDR3 DNA reads as TGTGCCAGCAGTGAACGAGGCGGGCTGGGGAATGAGCAGTTCTTC. Protein: CASSERGGLGNEQFF.